This record concerns one T cell receptor (beta chain) sequence. The antigen is unknown. There were TCR beta CDR3 regions amplified from RNA transcripts. During a first-round RT-PCR of the TCR CDR3, the HTBI primer set was used. TCRdb passed the multiplex PCR reads through MiXCR, listing each CDR3 protein once. Of about 270,000 distinct CDR3 sequences detected, about 20% appear once; the ten largest clones hold around two thirds. The PBMCs studied were ones that came from about 10 ml fresh peripheral blood. Between the trimmed V and J ends, which lost 0 bases and 2 bases, there was a span of 7 bases. This CDR3 region has 14 residues. From germline, CDR1 is SGDLS and CDR2 YYNGEE. The data stem from a study of T cells in Graves' hyperthyroidism and ophthalmopathy. In the study overall: Prior to any treatment, at the point of initial diagnosis, peripheral blood was collected. Study-wide points: A 13 V-J signature model discriminated ophthalmopathy versus stable hyperthyroidism.

This TCR was sampled from a young man with Graves' ophthalmopathy. The chain recombines TRBV9 with TRBJ2-3; D is undetermined. The source material was blood. The CDR3 DNA reads TGTGCCAGCAGCGTAGCGGCCCCCACAGATACGCAGTATTTT. Protein sequence: CASSVAAPTDTQYF. The full variable domain, with the rest looked up from reference TRBV9 and TRBJ2-3, is DSGVTQTPKHLITATGQRVTLRCSPRSGDLSVYWYQQSLDQGLQFLIQYYNGEERAKGNILERFSAQQFPDLHSELNLSSLELGDSALYFCASSVAAPTDTQYFGPGTRLTVL.